The 28 T cell receptor beta chains in this list originate from one sample, sequenced in a study of blood T cell repertoires in COVID-19. Assay: immunoSEQ multiplex PCR; the TCRdb copy retains only in-frame clones and omits some. The data hold about 370,000 clones, with around 91% observed a single time. Sequencing was done on a sample of PBMCs or T cells enriched from blood (not recorded which). The receptors derive from a man between 18 and 35 years old who had recovered from COVID-19.

This clone occurred once. The chain has TRBV7-2 and TRBJ2-1; D call uncertain. Trimming removed 1 base from V and 10 bases from J, with 17 bases in between. This CDR3 has 15 amino acids. Germline loops: CDR1 SGHTA, CDR2 FQGNSA. DNA for the CDR3: TGTGCCAGCAGCTTAGAGGTGGCTAGATCAGAAGAGCAGTTCTTC. As protein: CASSLEVARSEEQFF.

V is TRBV11-3 and J is TRBJ2-1; TRBD2 aligns across 11 bases. The germline gives CDR1 SGHNT, CDR2 YENEEA. Trimming cost V 5 bases and J 6 bases; bases outside gene matches: 6. The CDR3 length is 15 residues. This CDR3 is CASSQSSGGFNEQFF. CDR3 in DNA: TGTGCCAGCAGCCAATCTAGCGGGGGGTTCAATGAGCAGTTCTTC.

The chain has TRBV5-1 and TRBJ2-1; 9 nucleotides align to TRBD2. CDR1 and CDR2 from the germline V gene are SGHRS and YFSETQ. V was pared by 1 base and J by 0 bases, with 5 bases of the junction left unmatched. The CDR3 covers 17 residues. CDR3 coding DNA: TGCGCCAGCAGCTTGAGCGGGAGGTCCGGCTCCTACAATGAGCAGTTCTTC. Translating gives CASSLSGRSGSYNEQFF.

This chain joins TRBV18 and TRBJ1-3; TRBD1 matches 9 bases. Per the germline V gene, CDR1 is KGHSH and CDR2 is LQKENI. V trimming: 5 bases; J trimming: 4 bases; junction bases outside the gene matches: 6. The CDR3 runs to 15 residues. Here the CDR3 DNA reads TGTGCCAGCTCAACAGGACAGGGGTCCGGAAACACCATATATTTT. Amino acids: CASSTGQGSGNTIYF.

The J gene is TRBJ2-2, the V gene TRBV12-3 or TRBV12-4; D is unclear. Between the trimmed V and J ends, which lost 5 bases and 8 bases, there was a span of 12 bases. This CDR3 spans 13 amino acids. CDR3 sequence: CASSPPVSGELFF. The CDR3 region has the DNA TGTGCCAGCAGTCCCCCGGTGTCGGGGGAGCTGTTTTTT.

V gene TRBV4-2 combines with J gene TRBJ2-7, with 9 bases fitting TRBD1. The V gene end was trimmed by 6 bases and the J gene end by 2 bases; junction bases not matched to a gene: 5. Germline loops: CDR1 LGHNA, CDR2 YNFKEQ. CDR3 length equals 14 residues. CDR3 sequence (DNA): TGTGCCAGCAGATCGACAGGGGGACCCTACGAGCAGTACTTC. Translating it yields CASRSTGGPYEQYF.

The gene calls are TRBV7-2 and TRBJ2-7; tentative D call: TRBD2 (6 bases). This CDR3 has 14 amino acids. V was clipped by 5 bases and J by 6 bases, with 17 bases between them. In germline, CDR1 is SGHTA, CDR2 FQGNSA. In DNA form, the CDR3 reads TGTGCCAGCAGCCCTCGCTCCGGGGGTGGCGAGCAGTACTTC. Translated, it gives CASSPRSGGGEQYF.

The V call is TRBV5-1, the J call TRBJ2-2, with D unresolved. This CDR3 is built from 12 residues. From germline, CDR1 is SGHRS and CDR2 YFSETQ. V lost 2 bases and J lost 5, with 4 bases in between. The CDR3 coding sequence is TGCGCCAGCAGCTTCTATACCGGGGAGCTGTTTTTT. Translated, it gives CASSFYTGELFF. Complete variable domain (other parts from reference TRBV5-1 and TRBJ2-2): KAGVTQTPRYLIKTRGQQVTLSCSPISGHRSVSWYQQTPGQGLQFLFEYFSETQRNKGNFPGRFSGRQFSNSRSEMNVSTLELGDSALYLCASSFYTGELFFGEGSRLTVL.

The rearrangement links TRBV29-1 to TRBJ2-7; the D gene is possibly TRBD1 (6 bases). The CDR3 loop spans 12 amino acids. Germline V gene sequence: CDR1 SQVTM, CDR2 ANQGSEA. Trimming took 4 bases from V and 6 from J, leaving 13 bases between them. The CDR3 sequence is CSVVLSGVEQYF. The CDR3 DNA is TGCAGCGTTGTACTTTCAGGGGTCGAGCAGTACTTC.

This clone was detected only a few times. The V call is TRBV11-2, the J call TRBJ1-2; TRBD1 matches at 7 bases. The germline CDR1 and CDR2 sequences are SGHAT and FQNNGV. The length of the CDR3 is 17 residues. J lost 1 base, V lost 7 bases, and 15 bases had no gene match. The DNA of the CDR3 is TGTGCCAGCACCCTCGGAGGGGGCCGCAATCTTAACTATGGCTACACCTTC. This encodes CASTLGGGRNLNYGYTF.

The gene calls are TRBV7-9 and TRBJ2-7; 8 bases line up with TRBD2. Trimming removed 4 bases from V and 10 bases from J; junction bases left unmatched: 24. The CDR3 spans 18 residues. The germline gives CDR1 SEHNR, CDR2 FQNEAQ (reference sequence). The CDR3 DNA is TGTGCCAGCAGCTCCGGCGTAGCGGGAACGTCGCCCTTTATAAACCAGTACTTC. It encodes CASSSGVAGTSPFINQYF.

This clone was detected only once. The chain joins TRBV9 to TRBJ2-7; 8 nucleotides line up with TRBD1. The CDR3 runs 16 residues. CDR1 SGDLS and CDR2 YYNGEE come from the germline V gene. The J segment lost 3 bases and the V segment lost 0 bases, leaving 8 bases of the junction unmatched. The CDR3 loop reads CASSVGGQGAVYEQYF. In DNA, the CDR3 is TGTGCCAGCAGCGTAGGGGGGCAGGGGGCGGTCTACGAGCAGTACTTC.

The chain employs TRBV3-1 (or the pseudogene TRBV3-2) and TRBJ1-3, with D unresolved. Germline-derived CDR1 and CDR2 are LGHDT and YNNKEL (reference sequence). This CDR3 contains 17 residues. With 0 bases removed from V and 0 bases from J, the gap between germline ends came to 12 bases. This CDR3 reads CASSQEVAQFSGNTIYF. CDR3 DNA sequence: TGTGCCAGCAGCCAAGAAGTCGCCCAGTTCTCTGGAAACACCATATATTTT.

This chain links TRBV3-1 (or the pseudogene TRBV3-2) with TRBJ1-6; 8 bases agree with TRBD1. The CDR3 runs to 14 residues. After removal of 6 bases from V and 8 bases from J, the junction contained 6 bases not matched to a gene. Germline V CDR1 and CDR2: LGHDT, YNNKEL (reference sequence). Here the CDR3 DNA reads TGTGCCAGCAGATTCGGACAGGGTGATTCACCCCTCCACTTT. Translation gives CASRFGQGDSPLHF.

CDR3 amino acids: CASINPGNSRPYF. For the CDR3, the DNA is TGTGCCAGCATTAACCCCGGGAACTCCCGTCCTTACTTC. The chain uses TRBV6-5 and TRBJ2-7; D perhaps matches TRBD2 (5 bases). The germline V gene encodes CDR1 MNHEY and CDR2 SVGAGI. Trimming took 7 bases from V and 13 from J, leaving 23 bases between them. The CDR3 has 13 residues.

This chain connects TRBV6-5 to TRBJ2-1, with TRBD2 matching 8 bases. Germline V gene sequence: CDR1 MNHEY, CDR2 SVGAGI. After removal of 6 bases from V and 7 bases from J, the junction contained 8 bases not matched to a gene. The CDR3 length is 14 residues. The CDR3 bases are TGTGCCAGCAGCCCAGCCGGGGGGGGGAATGAGCAGTTCTTC. It codes for CASSPAGGGNEQFF.

This clone was observed a single time. This sequence joins TRBV19 and TRBJ2-3, with 7 nucleotides matching TRBD1. V was clipped by 10 bases and J by 6 bases; unmatched bases: 10. The CDR3 spans 13 residues. CDR1 is LNHDA, CDR2 SQIVND, per germline (reference sequence). DNA of the CDR3: TGTGCCACACAAACAGGGGCCGGGGATACGCAGTATTTT. Translation gives CATQTGAGDTQYF.

This clone was seen just once. The rearrangement uses TRBV6-5 and TRBJ2-5, with 11 bases aligning to TRBD2. In germline, CDR1 is MNHEY, CDR2 SVGAGI. There are 16 residues in the CDR3. The V segment lost 2 bases and the J segment 2 bases; nucleotides outside the gene matches: 4. DNA of the CDR3: TGTGCCAGCAGTTACACCGGGACTAGCGGACAAGAGACCCAGTACTTC. Translation gives CASSYTGTSGQETQYF.

This clone was seen a single time. The CDR3 loop reads CACCFGGGRDSTDTQYF. The CDR3 nucleotides are TGTGCCTGCTGTTTTGGGGGGGGGCGGGATAGCACAGATACGCAGTATTTT. The gene calls are TRBV28 and TRBJ2-3; the D gene is possibly TRBD2 (7 bases). The CDR3 has 17 residues. Per germline, CDR1 MDHEN and CDR2 SYDVKM. V dropped 11 bases and J dropped 0 bases, with 24 bases sitting between them.

V is TRBV4-1 and J is TRBJ1-2, with 8 bases aligning to TRBD1. Unmatched junction bases numbered 6, after V lost 4 bases and J lost 2 bases. CDR3 size: 15 residues. Germline CDR1 MGHRA, CDR2 YSYEKL. CDR3 amino acids: CASSRSTGANYGYTF. The CDR3 region has the DNA TGCGCCAGCAGCCGGTCGACAGGGGCGAACTATGGCTACACCTTC.

The rearrangement uses TRBV9 and TRBJ2-1; TRBD1 agrees at 8 bases. Per the germline V gene, CDR1 is SGDLS and CDR2 is YYNGEE. This CDR3 has 14 amino acids. V lost 0 bases to trimming and J lost 7 bases; unmatched junction nucleotides: 3. In nucleotides, the CDR3 is TGTGCCAGCAGCGTAGAACACAGGGGGAATGAGCAGTTCTTC. Translating it yields CASSVEHRGNEQFF.

The chain joins TRBV9 to TRBJ1-2, with TRBD1 identical over 9 bases. Germline CDR1 SGDLS, CDR2 YYNGEE. V dropped 3 bases and J dropped 5; count of bases not matched to a gene: 2. The CDR3 is 13 amino acids. The CDR3 protein is CASSETGGYGYTF. CDR3 nucleotide sequence: TGTGCCAGCAGCGAGACAGGGGGGTATGGCTACACCTTC.

This clone was observed a handful of times. The chain carries TRBV7-9 and TRBJ2-7, with a weak D call TRBD2 (5 bases). V was pared by 0 bases and J by 3 bases, with 12 bases between. The germline V gene encodes CDR1 SEHNR and CDR2 FQNEAQ (reference sequence). The CDR3 is made up of 15 amino acids. This CDR3 reads CASSLAGSGSYEQYF. DNA of the CDR3: TGTGCCAGCAGCTTAGCAGGCTCGGGAAGCTACGAGCAGTACTTC. Looking up the rest from reference TRBV7-9 and TRBJ2-7 gives the full variable domain: DTGVSQNPRHKITKRGQNVTFRCDPISEHNRLYWYRQTLGQGPEFLTYFQNEAQLEKSRLLSDRFSAERPKGSFSTLEIQRTEQGDSAMYLCASSLAGSGSYEQYFGPGTRLTVT.

This clone was seen once. The J gene is TRBJ1-2, the V gene TRBV10-3, with 8 positions matching TRBD1. V was pared by 0 bases and J by 4 bases, with 4 bases of the junction left unmatched. CDR1 is ENHRY, CDR2 SYGVKD, per germline. This CDR3 is 15 amino acids long. The CDR3: CAISESAGGGYGYTF. Here the CDR3 DNA reads TGTGCCATCAGTGAGTCGGCAGGGGGCGGCTATGGCTACACCTTC.

The chain links TRBV28 to TRBJ2-1; D unresolved. CDR3 length equals 14 residues. CDR1 and CDR2 from the germline V gene are MDHEN and SYDVKM. The V and J ends lost 4 bases and 6 bases respectively, with 13 bases between them. The CDR3 sequence: CASSSPLGSNEQFF. The CDR3 nucleotides are TGTGCCAGCAGTTCCCCATTGGGCTCCAATGAGCAGTTCTTC.

The chain's CDR3 is CASSYSQGNYGYTF. Written as DNA, the CDR3 is TGTGCCAGCAGTTACTCCCAGGGGAACTATGGCTACACCTTC. This chain links TRBV6-5 with TRBJ1-2, with D maybe TRBD1 (6 bases). Per the germline V gene, CDR1 is MNHEY and CDR2 is SVGAGI. The V end lost 0 bases, the J end lost 2 bases, and 7 bases lay between the germline ends. The CDR3 totals 14 residues.

The rearrangement links TRBV4-1 to TRBJ1-5; D call uncertain. This CDR3 region has 16 residues. CDR1 and CDR2 from the germline V gene are MGHRA and YSYEKL. The V and J ends lost 0 bases and 0 bases respectively, with 9 bases between them. As DNA, the CDR3 is TGCGCCAGCAGCCAAGAAAGCAGGAATAGCAATCAGCCCCAGCATTTT. Its translation: CASSQESRNSNQPQHF.

This rearrangement joins TRBV5-6 to TRBJ1-1; D possibly corresponds to TRBD1 (5 bases). V lost 7 bases and J 5 bases, leaving 12 bases between the germline ends. CDR3 size: 12 residues. The germline gives CDR1 SGHDT, CDR2 YYEEEE. CDR3 region: CASAIGGTEAFF. The CDR3, as DNA: TGTGCCAGCGCCATTGGGGGGACTGAAGCTTTCTTT. The variable domain in full, with the rest retrieved from reference TRBV5-6 and TRBJ1-1, is DAGVTQSPTHLIKTRGQQVTLRCSPKSGHDTVSWYQQALGQGPQFIFQYYEEEERQRGNFPDRFSGHQFPNYSSELNVNALLLGDSALYLCASAIGGTEAFFGQGTRLTVV.